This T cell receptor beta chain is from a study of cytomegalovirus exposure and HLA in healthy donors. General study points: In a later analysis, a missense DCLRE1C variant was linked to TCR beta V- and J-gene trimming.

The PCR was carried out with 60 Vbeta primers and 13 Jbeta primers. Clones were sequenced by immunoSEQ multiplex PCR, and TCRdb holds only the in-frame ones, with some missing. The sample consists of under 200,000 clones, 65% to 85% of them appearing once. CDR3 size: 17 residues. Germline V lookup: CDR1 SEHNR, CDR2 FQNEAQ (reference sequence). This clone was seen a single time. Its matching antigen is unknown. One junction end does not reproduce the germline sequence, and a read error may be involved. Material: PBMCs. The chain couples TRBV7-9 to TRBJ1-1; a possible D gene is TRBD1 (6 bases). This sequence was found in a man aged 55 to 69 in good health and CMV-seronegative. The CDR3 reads CSSSFSGGPRANTEAFF. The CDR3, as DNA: TGTTCCAGCAGCTTTTCCGGGGGGCCTCGAGCGAACACTGAAGCTTTCTTT.